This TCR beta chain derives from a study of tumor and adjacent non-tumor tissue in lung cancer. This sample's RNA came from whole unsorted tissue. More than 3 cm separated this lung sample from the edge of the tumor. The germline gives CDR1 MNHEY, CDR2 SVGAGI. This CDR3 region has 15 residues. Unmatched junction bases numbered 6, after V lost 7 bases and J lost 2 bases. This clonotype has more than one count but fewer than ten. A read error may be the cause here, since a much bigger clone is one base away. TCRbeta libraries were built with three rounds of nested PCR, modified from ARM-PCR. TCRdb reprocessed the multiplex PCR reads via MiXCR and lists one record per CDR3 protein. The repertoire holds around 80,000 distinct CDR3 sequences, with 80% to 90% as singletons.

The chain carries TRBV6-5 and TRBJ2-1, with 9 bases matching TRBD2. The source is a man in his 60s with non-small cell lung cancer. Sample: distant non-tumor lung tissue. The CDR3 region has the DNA TGTGCCAGCAACTCTAGCGGGGTACCCTACAATGAGCAGTTCTTC. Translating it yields CASNSSGVPYNEQFF.